The clone carrying this T cell receptor beta chain was detected once. Its antigen is unknown. This sample is part of a study of T cell repertoires in aging, cancer and after chemotherapy. Rearranged V-D-J TRB sequences were amplified with a mixed TRB-A/B primer pool. TCRdb used MiXCR to reprocess the multiplex PCR reads, holding one entry per CDR3 protein. The table has under 9,500 distinct CDR3 sequences, roughly 53% seen once; the top ten hold over 20%. The CDR3 runs to 12 residues. The trim removed 6 bases at V and 4 bases at J, leaving 3 bases unmatched. From germline, CDR1 is SQVTM and CDR2 ANQGSEA. Amplification of TCR beta used genomic DNA extracted from peripheral blood. Study-wide results and limits: Compared with age-matched healthy donors, untreated hematological or solid cancer patients showed higher blood TCR clonality. Median generation probability rose over the chemotherapy interval in each cancer cohort, suggesting rebound thymic output. Healthy donors lost TCR diversity with age mainly through richness, cancer patients through richness and evenness.

The specimen was blood. The source is a human donor in good health. The rearrangement links TRBV29-1 to TRBJ1-2; TRBD1 matches at 9 bases. In DNA form, the CDR3 reads TGCAGCGTCGGGACAGGGCCCTATGGCTACACCTTC. Amino acid sequence: CSVGTGPYGYTF.